A single sample is the source of the 27 T cell receptor beta chains below, sequenced in a study of cytomegalovirus exposure and HLA in healthy donors (dated by TCRdb to about 2017). The library came from the immunoSEQ multiplex PCR assay. The immuneACCESS repertoire file appears here via TCRdb, limited to in-frame rearrangements. These files lack a portion of the clones; in checked studies, under half of the deficit traces to unresolved V genes, and the cause of the others is not known. The sample profile shows some 130,000 clones; less than 90% of them were found once. Clones ranked in the top ten supply 2.9% of the sample. The source material was PBMCs. These receptors all come from a man aged 18-30 years in good health and CMV-seronegative.

The chain recombines TRBV7-2 with TRBJ1-1; TRBD1 matches 9 bases. The CDR3 has 14 residues. Germline assignment: CDR1 SGHTA and CDR2 FQGNSA. V trimming: 5 bases; J trimming: 3 bases; junction bases outside the gene matches: 4. The CDR3 DNA reads as TGTGCCAGCAGCACCCGGGACAGGGACACTGAAGCTTTCTTT. Encoded protein: CASSTRDRDTEAFF. Full variable domain (remainder filled in from reference TRBV7-2 and TRBJ1-1): GAGVSQSPSNKVTEKGKDVELRCDPISGHTALYWYRQSLGQGLEFLIYFQGNSAPDKSGLPSDRFSAERTGGSVSTLTIQRTQQEDSAVYLCASSTRDRDTEAFFGQGTRLTVV.

CDR3 sequence (DNA): TGTGCCAGCAGCCTAATACAAAACCTACAGGGGAATGGCTACACCTTC. Amino acids: CASSLIQNLQGNGYTF. This chain uses TRBV7-9 with TRBJ1-2; 7 positions agree with TRBD1. CDR1 and CDR2 (germline): SEHNR, FQNEAQ (reference sequence). V shed 5 bases and J 6 bases; nucleotides not matched to a gene: 15. This CDR3 comprises 16 residues.

This clone was recorded only once. This chain uses TRBV4-1 with TRBJ2-7; the match to TRBD2 covers 11 bases. V lost 0 bases to trimming and J lost 2 bases; unmatched junction nucleotides: 12. The CDR3 totals 19 residues. Germline loops: CDR1 MGHRA, CDR2 YSYEKL. The CDR3 DNA reads TGCGCCAGCAGCCAAGATCCCCGTAGGGGACTAGCGGTTACCTACGAGCAGTACTTC. Its protein product is CASSQDPRRGLAVTYEQYF.

The chain has TRBV15 and TRBJ2-2; TRBD1 might be the D (5 bases). The germline V gene has CDR1 LNHNV and CDR2 YYDKDF (reference sequence). Trimming removed 0 bases at V and 5 bases at J, with 13 bases between. The CDR3 covers 16 residues. In DNA, the CDR3 is TGTGCCACCAGCAGAGAGGTGGGGCAGTCGACCGGGGAGCTGTTTTTT. Protein product: CATSREVGQSTGELFF.

This clone came up once. The gene calls are TRBV15 and TRBJ1-3; 11 nucleotides align to TRBD1. Germline loops: CDR1 LNHNV, CDR2 YYDKDF (reference sequence). The trim removed 3 bases at V and 6 bases at J, leaving 10 bases unmatched. CDR3 length: 17 amino acids. DNA of the CDR3: TGTGCCACCAGCAGTAAAAGGACAGGGGGCTTCGAAAACACCATATATTTT. It specifies CATSSKRTGGFENTIYF.

The J gene is TRBJ1-1, the V gene TRBV28, with D perhaps matching TRBD1 (5 bases). Germline lookup yields CDR1 MDHEN and CDR2 SYDVKM. V was pared by 7 bases and J by 7 bases, with 13 bases between. The CDR3 spans 12 residues. The CDR3: CASTTVRGEAFF. As DNA, the CDR3 is TGTGCCAGCACTACGGTAAGGGGTGAAGCTTTCTTT.

V gene TRBV19 combines with J gene TRBJ1-1, with no clear D. Germline V gene lookup returns CDR1 LNHDA and CDR2 SQIVND (reference sequence). Trimming took off 10 bases at V and 4 bases at J, with 16 bases between the two ends. The CDR3 spans 13 residues. The CDR3 DNA reads as TGTGCCACCCAAGACACCTTTGGCACTGAAGCTTTCTTT. This encodes CATQDTFGTEAFF.

J is TRBJ2-2 and V is TRBV9, with TRBD2 identical over 7 bases. CDR1 SGDLS and CDR2 YYNGEE come from the germline V gene. There are 16 residues in the CDR3. J lost 0 bases, V lost 3 bases, and 5 bases had no gene match. CDR3 nucleotides: TGTGCCAGCAGCGCCACGGGACTATCGAACACCGGGGAGCTGTTTTTT. Its protein is CASSATGLSNTGELFF. Variable domain in full (rest from reference TRBV9 and TRBJ2-2): DSGVTQTPKHLITATGQRVTLRCSPRSGDLSVYWYQQSLDQGLQFLIQYYNGEERAKGNILERFSAQQFPDLHSELNLSSLELGDSALYFCASSATGLSNTGELFFGEGSRLTVL.

V and J are TRBV7-2 and TRBJ2-5, with D maybe TRBD2 (6 bases). The CDR3 extends over 15 amino acids. The V end lost 6 bases, the J end lost 1 base, and 15 bases lay between the germline ends. CDR1 is SGHTA, CDR2 FQGNSA, per germline. The CDR3 bases are TGTGCCAGCAGTAAAACCGGGACTCTCCAAGAGACCCAGTACTTC. Protein: CASSKTGTLQETQYF.

The V call is TRBV30, the J call TRBJ2-5; D remains unclear. The germline V gene has CDR1 GTSNPN and CDR2 SVGIG (reference sequence). V was cut by 0 bases and J by 4 bases, with 12 bases left in between. The CDR3 runs 14 residues. CDR3 bases: TGTGCCTGGAGTGTAAACAGCCTTGGAGAGACCCAGTACTTC. It is translated as CAWSVNSLGETQYF.

The chain employs TRBV13 and TRBJ2-1; D is undetermined. V dropped 1 base and J dropped 0 bases, with 7 bases sitting between them. There are 15 residues in the CDR3. CDR1 is PRHDT, CDR2 FYEKMQ, per germline (reference sequence). CDR3 in DNA: TGTGCCAGCAGCTTAGACGCGAGCTCCTACAATGAGCAGTTCTTC. The encoded protein is CASSLDASSYNEQFF. Full variable domain (missing parts from reference TRBV13 and TRBJ2-1): AAGVIQSPRHLIKEKRETATLKCYPIPRHDTVYWYQQGPGQDPQFLISFYEKMQSDKGSIPDRFSAQQFSDYHSELNMSSLELGDSALYFCASSLDASSYNEQFFGPGTRLTVL.

The rearrangement joins TRBV7-9 to TRBJ2-7; D is undetermined. This CDR3 region has 13 residues. With 5 bases removed from V and 2 bases from J, the gap between germline ends came to 10 bases. The germline CDR1 and CDR2 sequences are SEHNR and FQNEAQ (reference sequence). For the CDR3, the DNA is TGTGCCAGCAGCGGTAACAGAGCCTACGAGCAGTACTTC. It specifies CASSGNRAYEQYF.

The gene calls are TRBV9 and TRBJ1-3; a weak D match, TRBD1 (6 bases). The CDR3 extends over 16 amino acids. Germline CDR1 and CDR2: SGDLS and YYNGEE. The ends were cut back, 2 bases at V and 1 base at J, with 13 bases in the middle. The CDR3 DNA is TGTGCCAGCAGCGTCGACAGGAGGCGGTCTGGAAACACCATATATTTT. This gives the protein CASSVDRRRSGNTIYF.

This chain's CDR3 is CASRSTGEAFF. The CDR3 DNA sequence: TGTGCCAGCAGATCGACAGGGGAGGCTTTCTTT. The chain uses TRBV28 and TRBJ1-1; TRBD1 matches 8 bases. This CDR3 region has 11 residues. The V and J ends lost 6 bases and 11 bases, in that order; junction bases with no gene match: 5. Germline V gene data show CDR1 as MDHEN and CDR2 as SYDVKM.

The chain couples TRBV5-1 to TRBJ2-7; D is perhaps TRBD1 (6 bases). Germline V gene sequence: CDR1 SGHRS, CDR2 YFSETQ. The CDR3 totals 14 residues. The V gene lost 4 bases and the J gene lost 3 bases, with 14 bases spanning the gap. The CDR3 loop reads CASSIYTGNYEQYF. CDR3 DNA: TGCGCCAGCAGCATTTATACAGGGAACTACGAGCAGTACTTC.

The V and J genes are TRBV6-1 and TRBJ2-1; tentative D call: TRBD2 (6 bases). The germline V gene encodes CDR1 MNHNS and CDR2 SASEGT. The CDR3 length is 17 residues. V was pared by 2 bases and J by 2 bases, with 16 bases between. This CDR3 reads CASSELGGLTPYNEQFF. The DNA for the CDR3 is TGTGCCAGCAGTGAACTCGGGGGACTGACTCCCTACAATGAGCAGTTCTTC.

The CDR3: CASSKTDSHYGYTF. Written as DNA, the CDR3 is TGTGCCAGCAGCAAAACGGACAGCCACTATGGCTACACCTTC. The chain carries TRBV6-5 and TRBJ1-2; TRBD1 might be the D (6 bases). The CDR3 loop spans 14 amino acids. Germline CDR1 MNHEY, CDR2 SVGAGI. V shed 6 bases and J shed 3 bases, with 14 bases lying between them.

This clone was picked up one time. This chain connects TRBV30 to TRBJ1-1; TRBD1 matches 7 bases. The CDR3 runs to 11 residues. Germline CDR1 GTSNPN, CDR2 SVGIG (reference sequence). J gave up 12 bases and V 5 bases, and 9 bases lay outside the gene matches. CDR3 in DNA: TGTGCCTGGGACCGGACAGGTCGGACTTTCTTT. This translates into CAWDRTGRTFF.

The rearrangement joins TRBV2 to TRBJ2-1; D is undetermined. Trimming shortened V by 2 bases and J by 8 bases, and 13 bases separated the two germline ends. Germline CDR1 is SNHLY and CDR2 is FYNNEI. The CDR3 is 14 amino acids. The DNA for the CDR3 is TGTGCCAGCAGTGAACTCCGTGGAGTAGATGAGCAGTTCTTC. Translated, it gives CASSELRGVDEQFF.

This clone was observed a handful of times. CDR3 in DNA: TGTGCCAGCAGTACTAGACAGGGCCCAGATACGCAGTATTTT. Its protein product is CASSTRQGPDTQYF. The gene calls are TRBV27 and TRBJ2-3; 7 bases are shared with TRBD1. The CDR3 extends over 14 amino acids. With 5 bases clipped from V and 4 bases from J, the junction kept 6 bases outside the gene matches. CDR1 and CDR2 (germline): MNHEY, SMNVEV (reference sequence).

The chain combines TRBV30 with TRBJ2-1; D is possibly TRBD2 (7 bases). The length of the CDR3 is 14 residues. Trimming took 8 bases from V and 10 from J, leaving 24 bases between them. CDR1 and CDR2 from the germline V gene are GTSNPN and SVGIG (reference sequence). The CDR3 nucleotides read TGTGCCGGGGAGGGGGAGCGCCTGATACAGGAGCAGTTCTTC. This gives the protein CAGEGERLIQEQFF.

V gene TRBV11-2 combines with J gene TRBJ2-1, with D perhaps matching TRBD2 (6 bases). The ends were cut back, 3 bases at V and 8 bases at J, with 17 bases in the middle. CDR1 SGHAT and CDR2 FQNNGV come from the germline V gene. The CDR3 spans 15 residues. CDR3 protein: CASSLGGALPDEQFF. The CDR3 region has the DNA TGTGCCAGCAGCTTGGGGGGAGCCCTGCCCGATGAGCAGTTCTTC.

This rearrangement joins TRBV25-1 to TRBJ1-2; 8 positions agree with TRBD1. The V gene's germline CDR1 is MGHDK and CDR2 SYGVNS. The CDR3 is made up of 15 amino acids. The junction had 8 bases not matched to a gene; V was cut back by 3 bases and J by 5 bases. The CDR3 region is CASSDLRQGLYGYTF. CDR3 in DNA: TGTGCCAGCAGTGACCTCCGACAGGGGTTATATGGCTACACCTTC.

The rearrangement joins TRBV5-6 to TRBJ2-5, with TRBD1 matching over 8 bases. The CDR3 spans 15 residues. V was clipped by 0 bases and J by 6 bases; unmatched bases: 7. Germline V gene data show CDR1 as SGHDT and CDR2 as YYEEEE. CDR3 coding DNA: TGTGCCAGCAGCTTGGTCGACAGGGGCGTAAAGACCCAGTACTTC. It is translated as CASSLVDRGVKTQYF.

V is TRBV27 and J is TRBJ1-2; no reliable D call. Trimming removed 8 bases at V and 10 bases at J, with 14 bases between. The CDR3 is 11 amino acids. The germline CDR1 and CDR2 sequences are MNHEY and SMNVEV (reference sequence). The CDR3, as DNA: TGTGCCAGCGGAACTAATTTGGACTACACCTTC. This translates into CASGTNLDYTF.

In this sample, this clone turned up a few times. The V gene is TRBV7-2, the J gene TRBJ2-7; a weak D match, TRBD1 (5 bases). The germline V and J ends were trimmed by 6 bases and 0 bases, with 12 bases remaining between them. Germline values: CDR1 SGHTA, CDR2 FQGNSA. The CDR3 length is 14 residues. CDR3 sequence (DNA): TGTGCCAGCAGGTGGGAAGGGGTCTCCTACGAGCAGTACTTC. Translating it yields CASRWEGVSYEQYF.

This chain connects TRBV7-9 to TRBJ1-5; D not certain. Germline-derived CDR1 and CDR2 are SEHNR and FQNEAQ (reference sequence). V was shortened by 5 bases and J by 2 bases, with 10 bases between the two germline ends. The CDR3 runs to 14 residues. CDR3 amino acids: CASSPLGGNQPQHF. Here the CDR3 DNA reads TGTGCCAGCAGCCCGCTCGGGGGCAATCAGCCCCAGCATTTT.